This T cell receptor (beta chain) was found in a study of type 1 regulatory T cells. Overall study context: An in vitro protocol generated T-allo10, a Tr1-enriched, alloantigen-specific CD4 T cell product.

Using its own MiXCR run on the reads, TCRdb lists one record per CDR3 protein. The sample carries 24,000 or so distinct CDR3 sequences, roughly 45% recorded once. CDR3 length: 14 residues. The germline CDR1 and CDR2 sequences are MNHNS and SASEGT. The ends lost 6 bases at V and 2 bases at J; junction bases unmatched: 7. Regarding this clonotype: Antigen: not known.

This TCR derives from a human donor in good health. This chain links TRBV6-1 with TRBJ2-7; 7 nucleotides agree with TRBD1. Sequencing was done on a sample of cultured T cells, either the whole culture or a sorted T cell fraction (not recorded which). The CDR3 spells CASRAGTAPYEQYF. The CDR3 DNA sequence: TGTGCCAGCAGGGCCGGGACAGCGCCCTACGAGCAGTACTTC.